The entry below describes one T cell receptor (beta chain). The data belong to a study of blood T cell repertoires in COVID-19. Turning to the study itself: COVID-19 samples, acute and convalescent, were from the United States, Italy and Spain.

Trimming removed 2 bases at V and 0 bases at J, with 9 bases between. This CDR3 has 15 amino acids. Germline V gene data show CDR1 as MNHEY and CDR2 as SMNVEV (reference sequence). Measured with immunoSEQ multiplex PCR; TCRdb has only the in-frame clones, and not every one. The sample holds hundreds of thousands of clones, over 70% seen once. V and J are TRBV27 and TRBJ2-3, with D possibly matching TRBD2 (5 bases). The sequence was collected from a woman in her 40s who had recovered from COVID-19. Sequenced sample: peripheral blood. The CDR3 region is CASSLVTGSTDTQYF. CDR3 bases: TGTGCCAGCAGTTTAGTTACGGGGAGCACAGATACGCAGTATTTT.